This paragraph reports one T cell receptor (beta chain). Trimming cost V 3 bases and J 4 bases; bases outside gene matches: 3. This CDR3 is built from 15 residues. CDR1 and CDR2 from the germline V gene are SGDLS and YYNGEE. Profiling relied on immunoSEQ multiplex PCR, and the TCRdb table lists in-frame clones only, not all of them. The sample shows 120,000 to 150,000 clones, 86% of them seen only once. This entry belongs to a study of blood T cell repertoires in COVID-19. The overall study: COVID-19 samples from acute and convalescent phases originated in the United States, Italy and Spain. Sources were T cells, B-cell-depleted T cells, or PBMCs; the material itself was cDNA or gDNA.

The rearrangement links TRBV9 to TRBJ2-3; TRBD2 aligns across 12 bases. The sequence was obtained from a woman aged 60-75 years with acute or convalescent COVID-19. Material for sequencing was peripheral blood. CDR3 coding DNA: TGTGCCAGCAGCGCTAGCGGGGGGGCAGCAGATACGCAGTATTTT. Protein product: CASSASGGAADTQYF.